The entry below describes one T cell receptor beta chain. No antigen is known for it. The data were produced by immunoSEQ multiplex PCR, yet TCRdb's version contains in-frame clones alone and is incomplete. The sample includes about 1,900,000 clones, roughly 94% of them seen just once. This sample was taken from a study of shared clonotypes between healthy human individuals. For the study at large: Three plates were used per donor for CD4 naive, three for CD4 memory, two for CD8 naive and one for CD8 memory. Findings of the study overall: Among four donors, approximately 5.4% of naive CD4 clonotypes were found in common.

V was clipped by 4 bases and J by 0 bases, with 17 bases between them. The germline gives CDR1 SGHRS, CDR2 YFSETQ. The CDR3 has 16 residues. It was CD45RO-negative cells, positively selected for CCR7, that made up naive CD8 cells, with terminally differentiated effector memory CD45RA+ cells excluded. This clonotype was sampled from a man aged 18 to 29 in good health. The chain carries TRBV5-1 and TRBJ2-7; possibly TRBD1 for D (5 bases). Source material: naive CD8+ T cells sorted from blood. The CDR3 protein is CASSPFDSLPSYEQYF. In DNA form, the CDR3 reads TGCGCCAGCAGCCCTTTTGACAGCCTACCCTCCTACGAGCAGTACTTC.